This T cell receptor beta chain was profiled in a study of blood T cell repertoires in COVID-19. Study-wide background: Material from acute and convalescent COVID-19 was sourced from the United States, Italy and Spain. In each case, the material was cDNA or gDNA derived from T cells, B-cell-depleted T cells, or PBMCs.

This clone was recorded only once. This CDR3 comprises 16 residues. Looked up from germline, CDR1 is SGHRS and CDR2 is YFSETQ. The V end lost 1 base, the J end lost 4 bases, and 17 bases lay between the germline ends. Patients from Seattle were sampled longitudinally, starting during active infection. Authors' analysis steps: Nucleated cell number was recorded as an estimate derived from reference gene primer amplification. Only in-frame clones appear in the TCRdb table, and some are missing; sequencing was by immunoSEQ multiplex PCR. The DNA was the basis for D and trimming; V, J and clone size are from that table. Of over 250,000 clones in the sample, more than 85% are singletons; the top ten hold around 2.2%.

The TCR was taken from a woman in her thirties with COVID-19, enrolled during active disease. Input material: peripheral blood. The chain recombines TRBV5-1 with TRBJ1-1; perhaps TRBD1 as D (6 bases). CDR3 loop: CASSLRAQGPGTEAFF. The CDR3 nucleotides are TGCGCCAGCAGCTTGAGAGCGCAGGGGCCGGGCACTGAAGCTTTCTTT. The whole variable domain, remainder taken from reference TRBV5-1 and TRBJ1-1, is KAGVTQTPRYLIKTRGQQVTLSCSPISGHRSVSWYQQTPGQGLQFLFEYFSETQRNKGNFPGRFSGRQFSNSRSEMNVSTLELGDSALYLCASSLRAQGPGTEAFFGQGTRLTVV.